These 30 T cell receptor beta chains originate from one sample sequenced in a study of T cell responses to AZD1222 COVID-19 vaccine (dated by TCRdb to the early 2020s). Library creation used the immunoSEQ multiplex PCR assay. Imported from immuneACCESS, the table was reduced by TCRdb to in-frame sequences with V and J called. These copies leave out some clones; in studies compared against another copy, an unresolved V gene accounts for under half, and the cause of the remainder is not known. Here the sample has roughly 150,000 clones; about 89% occur a single time. Together, the top ten hold roughly a tenth of the sample. Explained via the paper, the time point label denotes: about 28 days (+/-7) after the second vaccine dose. The material sequenced was peripheral blood, taken 28 days after the second AZD1222 dose. These receptors all stem from an adult who received the AZD1222 COVID-19 vaccine.

This rearrangement joins TRBV19 to TRBJ1-1; no reliable D call. The V and J ends lost 5 bases and 5 bases respectively, with 12 bases between them. Germline V CDR1 and CDR2: LNHDA, SQIVND (reference sequence). The CDR3 extends over 13 amino acids. Here the CDR3 reads CASSPSVRTEAFF. The CDR3 DNA is TGTGCCAGTAGTCCTTCCGTTCGAACTGAAGCTTTCTTT. Full variable domain (rest looked up from reference TRBV19 and TRBJ1-1): DGGITQSPKYLFRKEGQNVTLSCEQNLNHDAMYWYRQDPGQGLRLIYYSQIVNDFQKGDIAEGYSVSREKKESFPLTVTSAQKNPTAFYLCASSPSVRTEAFFGQGTRLTVV.

This clone was found a few times. The J gene is TRBJ2-7, the V gene TRBV3-1 (or the pseudogene TRBV3-2); perhaps TRBD1 as D (6 bases). Trimming left V 2 bases short and J 4 bases short, with 6 bases between. CDR1 and CDR2 from the germline V gene are LGHDT and YNNKEL (reference sequence). This CDR3 comprises 12 residues. CDR3 in DNA: TGTGCCAGCAGCCAACAGGGGTACGAGCAGTACTTC. This encodes CASSQQGYEQYF.

V gene TRBV9 combines with J gene TRBJ1-4, with TRBD1 matching over 9 bases. Trimming took 2 bases from V and 7 from J; bases not matched to a gene: 9. CDR3 length: 16 residues. Germline-derived CDR1 and CDR2 are SGDLS and YYNGEE. The CDR3 region is CASSVGVQGAVEKLFF. The CDR3 bases are TGTGCCAGCAGCGTGGGGGTACAGGGGGCTGTTGAAAAACTGTTTTTT.

The chain has TRBV2 and TRBJ2-3; D possibly matches TRBD1 or TRBD2 (5 bases each). V lost 8 bases and J 1 base, leaving 7 bases between the germline ends. The CDR3 contains 12 residues. The germline V gene encodes CDR1 SNHLY and CDR2 FYNNEI. CDR3: CASRDGTDTQYF. Written as DNA, the CDR3 is TGTGCCAGCCGGGACGGCACAGATACGCAGTATTTT. Based on the CDR3 plus reference TRBV2 and TRBJ2-3, the full variable domain is EPEVTQTPSHQVTQMGQEVILRCVPISNHLYFYWYRQILGQKVEFLVSFYNNEISEKSEIFDDQFSVERPDGSNFTLKIRSTKLEDSAMYFCASRDGTDTQYFGPGTRLTVL.

The chain combines TRBV18 with TRBJ2-1; 8 bases are a match to TRBD2. The CDR3 sequence is 15 residues long. The V gene end was trimmed by 6 bases and the J gene end by 7 bases; junction bases not matched to a gene: 11. Per germline, CDR1 KGHSH and CDR2 LQKENI. The CDR3 region is CASSAGAGDPNEQFF. CDR3 DNA sequence: TGTGCCAGCTCCGCTGGAGCGGGAGATCCAAATGAGCAGTTCTTC.

This chain links TRBV28 with TRBJ1-2, with 9 bases identical to TRBD1. The CDR3 contains 14 residues. Per germline, CDR1 MDHEN and CDR2 SYDVKM. The ends lost 4 bases at V and 7 bases at J; junction bases unmatched: 7. CDR3 DNA: TGTGCCAGCAGTTATTTGACAGGGGGGCGTGGCTACACCTTC. It encodes CASSYLTGGRGYTF.

The V gene is TRBV3-1 (or the pseudogene TRBV3-2), the J gene TRBJ1-3; D may be TRBD1 (5 bases). V lost 6 bases and J lost 0, with 12 bases in between. The CDR3 is made up of 15 amino acids. Germline CDR1 and CDR2: LGHDT and YNNKEL (reference sequence). CDR3 amino acids: CASRRDGNSGNTIYF. The CDR3 DNA sequence: TGTGCCAGCAGACGGGACGGAAACTCTGGAAACACCATATATTTT.

This chain joins TRBV6-5 and TRBJ1-5; 8 nucleotides agree with TRBD1. The germline gives CDR1 MNHEY, CDR2 SVGAGI. CDR3 length: 14 residues. Losses at the gene ends were 6 bases for V and 4 bases for J; bases not matched to a gene: 5. CDR3 protein: CASSWTGSNQPQHF. The DNA of the CDR3 is TGTGCCAGCAGCTGGACAGGGTCAAATCAGCCCCAGCATTTT.

The CDR3 DNA sequence: TGTGCCAGCAGCCGCAAGGCGGTCGGGGGGAGCACTGAAGCTTTCTTT. Amino acids: CASSRKAVGGSTEAFF. The chain joins TRBV4-2 to TRBJ1-1, with D perhaps matching TRBD1 (5 bases). Germline CDR1 and CDR2: LGHNA and YNFKEQ. The germline V and J ends were trimmed by 4 bases and 4 bases, with 19 bases remaining between them. The CDR3 contains 16 residues.

The V gene is TRBV12-3 or TRBV12-4, the J gene TRBJ2-1, with D uncertain. The CDR3 runs 12 residues. Trimming took 0 bases from V and 9 from J, leaving 6 bases between them. CDR3 sequence (DNA): TGTGCCAGCAGTTTAGCCCGGAGTGAGCAGTTCTTC. Amino acids: CASSLARSEQFF.

The V and J genes are TRBV9 and TRBJ2-3; no firm D call. Germline CDR1 and CDR2: SGDLS and YYNGEE. The CDR3 sequence is 15 residues long. V shed 0 bases and J shed 4 bases, with 12 bases lying between them. Here the CDR3 reads CASSVAGRGADTQYF. The CDR3 DNA reads as TGTGCCAGCAGCGTAGCGGGCCGAGGAGCAGATACGCAGTATTTT.

This clone came up a few times. The chain couples TRBV7-9 to TRBJ2-7; no clear D gene. CDR1 is SEHNR, CDR2 FQNEAQ, per germline (reference sequence). The length of the CDR3 is 16 residues. The V gene lost 2 bases and the J gene lost 6 bases, with 20 bases spanning the gap. The CDR3 DNA sequence: TGTGCCAGCAGCTTATTTTCTGGGTTAGGCGTTGGCGAGCAGTACTTC. Protein sequence: CASSLFSGLGVGEQYF.

The CDR3 region is CASSLRRVGNTGELFF. The CDR3 nucleotides are TGTGCCAGCAGCCTACGTCGTGTGGGGAACACCGGGGAGCTGTTTTTT. The rearrangement uses TRBV3-1 (or the pseudogene TRBV3-2) and TRBJ2-2; D is undetermined. Trimming left V 4 bases short and J 1 base short, with 13 bases between. This CDR3 spans 16 amino acids. Germline CDR1 and CDR2: LGHDT and YNNKEL (reference sequence).

The chain couples TRBV12-3 or TRBV12-4 to TRBJ2-7; a weak D match, TRBD2 (5 bases). V shed 5 bases and J shed 3 bases, with 8 bases lying between them. The CDR3 is 12 residues long. CDR3 amino acids: CASSLTSYEQYF. CDR3 coding DNA: TGTGCCAGCAGTCTTACTAGCTACGAGCAGTACTTC.

The V and J genes are TRBV5-8 and TRBJ2-3, with 14 bases lining up with TRBD2. Trimming removed 2 bases from V and 3 bases from J; junction bases left unmatched: 8. CDR1 SGHTS and CDR2 YDEGEE come from the germline V gene. This CDR3 has 18 residues. CDR3 protein: CASSLSRLAGGPTDTQYF. Written as DNA, the CDR3 is TGTGCCAGCAGCTTATCGAGACTAGCGGGAGGGCCTACAGATACGCAGTATTTT.

The chain's CDR3 is CASSIIGTVYGYTF. Here the CDR3 DNA reads TGTGCCAGTAGTATAATCGGGACAGTTTATGGCTACACCTTC. The chain joins TRBV19 to TRBJ1-2, with 7 bases matching TRBD1. V trimming: 2 bases; J trimming: 5 bases; junction bases outside the gene matches: 5. Germline V gene data show CDR1 as LNHDA and CDR2 as SQIVND (reference sequence). This CDR3 contains 14 residues.

This clone was seen a single time. The chain is built from TRBV7-9 and TRBJ2-7; D gene unclear. CDR3 size: 13 residues. Looked up from germline, CDR1 is SEHNR and CDR2 is FQNEAQ (reference sequence). V was clipped by 3 bases and J by 2 bases, with 8 bases between them. CDR3 amino acids: CASSFGETYEQYF. CDR3 bases: TGTGCCAGCAGCTTCGGAGAGACCTACGAGCAGTACTTC. Looking up the rest from reference TRBV7-9 and TRBJ2-7 gives the full variable domain: DTGVSQNPRHKITKRGQNVTFRCDPISEHNRLYWYRQTLGQGPEFLTYFQNEAQLEKSRLLSDRFSAERPKGSFSTLEIQRTEQGDSAMYLCASSFGETYEQYFGPGTRLTVT.

The chain carries TRBV14 and TRBJ2-6; D might be TRBD1 or TRBD2, each matching 6 bases. The germline V and J ends were trimmed by 0 bases and 3 bases, with 12 bases remaining between them. The CDR3 runs to 17 residues. From germline, CDR1 is SGHDN and CDR2 FVKESK. The CDR3 here is CASSQDTGTVGANVLTF. The DNA for the CDR3 is TGTGCCAGCAGCCAAGATACAGGGACTGTTGGGGCCAACGTCCTGACTTTC.

This chain uses TRBV6-1 with TRBJ1-1; D unclear. V lost 2 bases and J lost 5, with 21 bases in between. The CDR3 length is 17 residues. From germline, CDR1 is MNHNS and CDR2 SASEGT. DNA of the CDR3: TGTGCCAGCAGTGAATCTCGATCTCAGCTCCGTCGAACTGAAGCTTTCTTT. It translates to CASSESRSQLRRTEAFF.

The chain recombines TRBV30 with TRBJ1-1; D unclear. The CDR3 length is 13 residues. The V end was cut by 0 bases, the J end by 1 base, with 6 bases between. Germline CDR1 reads GTSNPN; CDR2 reads SVGIG (reference sequence). The CDR3 protein is CAWSVMGNTEAFF. CDR3 in DNA: TGTGCCTGGAGTGTAATGGGGAACACTGAAGCTTTCTTT.

The chain has TRBV28 and TRBJ1-5; 7 bases agree with TRBD1. The CDR3 spans 15 residues. With 6 bases clipped from V and 4 bases from J, the junction kept 9 bases outside the gene matches. Germline assignment: CDR1 MDHEN and CDR2 SYDVKM. The CDR3 here is CASRNQGVRNQPQHF. CDR3 nucleotides: TGTGCCAGCAGGAACCAGGGGGTCCGGAATCAGCCCCAGCATTTT.

The chain carries TRBV19 and TRBJ1-2, with TRBD1 as a possible D gene (6 bases). The CDR3 extends over 12 amino acids. V lost 8 bases, J lost 4 bases, and 11 bases lay in between. Germline V gene lookup returns CDR1 LNHDA and CDR2 SQIVND (reference sequence). CDR3 sequence (DNA): TGTGCCAGTTACAGGGAACCCTATGGCTACACCTTC. Protein: CASYREPYGYTF.

V is TRBV11-2 and J is TRBJ1-2; 7 bases align to TRBD1. CDR1 and CDR2 (germline): SGHAT, FQNNGV. This CDR3 has 14 residues. Trimming took 3 bases from V and 4 from J; bases not matched to a gene: 5. Here the CDR3 DNA reads TGTGCCAGCAGCTTGGGGCCAGGGGGCTATGGCTACACCTTC. Amino acids: CASSLGPGGYGYTF.

V gene TRBV28 combines with J gene TRBJ2-3; possibly TRBD1 for D (8 bases). Germline V gene data show CDR1 as MDHEN and CDR2 as SYDVKM. The CDR3 spans 14 residues. Here the CDR3 DNA reads TGTGCTACCAAGCGGGACAGGAGCACAGATACGCAGTATTTT. Translation gives CATKRDRSTDTQYF.

The chain couples TRBV19 to TRBJ1-5, with D unresolved. Trimming took off 2 bases at V and 1 base at J, with 9 bases between the two ends. The CDR3 extends over 15 amino acids. The germline V gene has CDR1 LNHDA and CDR2 SQIVND (reference sequence). The CDR3 region is CASSIIGRSNQPQHF. DNA for the CDR3: TGTGCCAGTAGTATAATTGGGAGGAGCAATCAGCCCCAGCATTTT.

The chain recombines TRBV29-1 with TRBJ2-7; 7 nucleotides agree with TRBD2. V lost 0 bases to trimming and J lost 9 bases; unmatched junction nucleotides: 8. Germline V gene data show CDR1 as SQVTM and CDR2 as ANQGSEA. This CDR3 comprises 13 residues. CDR3 sequence reads: CSVEDRGGRRQYF. DNA for the CDR3: TGCAGCGTTGAAGATCGGGGCGGGAGACGGCAGTACTTC.

The chain uses TRBV11-2 and TRBJ2-3; maybe TRBD2 (6 bases). CDR1 is SGHAT, CDR2 FQNNGV, per germline. The CDR3 covers 13 residues. Trimming took 0 bases from V and 6 from J, leaving 7 bases between them. The CDR3 nucleotides are TGTGCCAGCAGCTTAGACCGGGGGGATACGCAGTATTTT. Translating gives CASSLDRGDTQYF.

The V gene is TRBV4-1, the J gene TRBJ2-1; D remains unclear. Germline V CDR1 and CDR2: MGHRA, YSYEKL. The CDR3 runs 16 residues. V was clipped by 1 base and J by 8 bases, with 18 bases between them. As DNA, the CDR3 is TGCGCCAGCAGCCAAGGTGCTGGTAGTCTGGTCGATGAGCAGTTCTTC. It specifies CASSQGAGSLVDEQFF.

This clone was counted once. The chain has TRBV12-3 or TRBV12-4 and TRBJ1-5; D gene unclear. Between the trimmed V and J ends, which lost 6 bases and 3 bases, there was a span of 9 bases. This CDR3 is 13 amino acids long. Written as DNA, the CDR3 is TGTGCCAGCAGCGACGGCTCCAATCAGCCCCAGCATTTT. Translation gives CASSDGSNQPQHF.

The chain uses TRBV5-1 and TRBJ2-3; D not certain. CDR3 length: 16 residues. Germline assignment: CDR1 SGHRS and CDR2 YFSETQ. Trimming shortened V by 0 bases and J by 5 bases, and 16 bases separated the two germline ends. CDR3 amino acids: CASSLAEGYSGDTQYF. CDR3 coding DNA: TGCGCCAGCAGCTTGGCCGAAGGTTATTCCGGAGATACGCAGTATTTT.